Below are 3 T cell receptor beta chains sequenced from a single sample in a study of early T cells in non-severe SARS-CoV-2 infection (TCRdb year 2021). Library prep was done by 5' RACE. The listed sequencing device is NextSeq 500. Clones were called with MiXCR by TCRdb after fastp trimmed the public reads at Q25, and only in-frame beta chains were retained. CDR3 protein sequences are deduplicated, and each keeps its most common genes and DNA. In all, the sample holds 50,000 to 60,000 distinct CDR3 sequences, and around 10% of those were seen once. The ten largest clones capture about a tenth of the sample. The specimen was whole blood. These receptor sequences come from an adult who was a healthcare worker with PCR-confirmed SARS-CoV-2 infection or an uninfected control (not recorded which).

This clonotype was picked up a small number of times. The CDR3 sequence: CASFTNYGYTF. The CDR3 DNA is TGTGCCAGCTTTACTAACTATGGCTACACCTTC. This sequence joins TRBV28 and TRBJ1-2; the D is unclear. Trimming cost V 8 bases and J 0 bases, with 4 bases left between them. CDR1 and CDR2 (germline): MDHEN, SYDVKM. The CDR3 runs 11 residues.

This clonotype was seen a single time. This clone may be a read error of a much larger clone one base away. V usage is TRBV29-1 and J usage is TRBJ2-1, with D tentatively TRBD1 (6 bases). The V and J ends lost 6 bases and 5 bases respectively, with 17 bases between them. CDR1 and CDR2 (germline): SQVTM, ANQGSEA. The CDR3 is 14 residues long. CDR3: CSVHRAVADNEQFF. The CDR3 DNA reads as TGCAGCGTCCACAGGGCAGTGGCAGACAATGAGCAGTTCTTC.

Only one count was recorded for this clonotype. The V and J genes are TRBV6-1 and TRBJ1-6; D is uncertain. The CDR3 covers 15 residues. Trimming stripped 7 bases from V and 6 bases from J, with 16 bases between. The V gene's germline CDR1 is MNHNS and CDR2 SASEGT. The CDR3 DNA is TGTGCCAGCAACTCGCAGGCGGGCGGTAATTCACCCCTCCACTTT. Residues: CASNSQAGGNSPLHF.